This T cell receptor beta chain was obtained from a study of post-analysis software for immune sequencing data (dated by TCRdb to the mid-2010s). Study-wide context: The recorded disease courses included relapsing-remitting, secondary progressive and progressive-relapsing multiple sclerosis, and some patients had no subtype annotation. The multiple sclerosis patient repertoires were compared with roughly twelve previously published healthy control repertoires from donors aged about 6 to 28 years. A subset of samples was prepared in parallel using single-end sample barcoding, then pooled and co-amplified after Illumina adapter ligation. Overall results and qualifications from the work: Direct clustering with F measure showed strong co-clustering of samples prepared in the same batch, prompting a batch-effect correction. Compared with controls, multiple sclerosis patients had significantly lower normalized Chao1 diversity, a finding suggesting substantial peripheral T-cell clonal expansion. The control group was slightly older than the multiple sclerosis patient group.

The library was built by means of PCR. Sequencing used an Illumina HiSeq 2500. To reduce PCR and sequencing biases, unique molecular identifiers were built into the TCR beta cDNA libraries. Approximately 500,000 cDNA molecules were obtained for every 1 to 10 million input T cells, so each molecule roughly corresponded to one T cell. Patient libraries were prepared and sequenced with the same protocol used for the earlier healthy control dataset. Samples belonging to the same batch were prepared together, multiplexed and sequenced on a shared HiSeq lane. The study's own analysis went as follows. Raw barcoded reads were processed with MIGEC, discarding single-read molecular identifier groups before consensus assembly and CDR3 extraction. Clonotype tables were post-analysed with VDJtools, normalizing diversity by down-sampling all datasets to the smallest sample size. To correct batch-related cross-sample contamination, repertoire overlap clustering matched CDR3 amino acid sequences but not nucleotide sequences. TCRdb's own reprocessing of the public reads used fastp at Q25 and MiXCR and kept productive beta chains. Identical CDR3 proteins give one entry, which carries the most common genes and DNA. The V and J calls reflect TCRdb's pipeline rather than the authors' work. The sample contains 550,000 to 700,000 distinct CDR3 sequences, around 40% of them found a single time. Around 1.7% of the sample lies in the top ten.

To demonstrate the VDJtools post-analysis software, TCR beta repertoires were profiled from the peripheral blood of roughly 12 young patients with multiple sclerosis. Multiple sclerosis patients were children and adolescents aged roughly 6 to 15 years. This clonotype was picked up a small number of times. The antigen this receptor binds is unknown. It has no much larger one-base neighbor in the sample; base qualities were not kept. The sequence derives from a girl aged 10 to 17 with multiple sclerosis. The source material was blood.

The sequenced DNA is TGTGCCAGCAGTTTATCGGGTGGCATCTCTGAAGCTTTCTTT. It encodes CASSLSGGISEAFF. In this chain, TRBV27 is recombined with TRBJ1-1, with the D gene not confidently named. V is shortened by 0 bases, J by 6 bases, and the region joining them spans 11 bases. From the germline V gene (reference sequence), CDR1 is MNHEY and CDR2 is SMNVEV. Inclusive of the bounding cysteine and phenylalanine, the CDR3 is 14 residues long. Only the CDR3 DNA is retained, 42 bases long and in frame from the first base.